The next 14 T cell receptor beta chains were all read from a single sample in a study of CD8 T cells in ankylosing spondylitis. TCRdb processed the 5' RACE reads anew with MiXCR; each CDR3 protein has one entry. The sample yields 250,000 to 400,000 distinct CDR3 sequences, 11% seen once. The sample consisted of blood, either unsorted or a sorted T cell fraction (not recorded which). The receptors here all came from a female donor with ankylosing spondylitis or in good health (not recorded which).

The table lists this clonotype with many counts. The chain combines TRBV12-3 or TRBV12-4 with TRBJ2-1; 8 nucleotides align to TRBD1. V lost 7 bases, J lost 7 bases, and 12 bases stayed unmatched. The CDR3 covers 15 residues. The CDR3 sequence is CASKVPQGAYNEQFF. The CDR3 nucleotides are TGTGCCAGCAAGGTTCCCCAGGGGGCGTATAATGAGCAGTTCTTC.

By frequency in the sample, this clonotype is medium-sized. V gene TRBV3-1 combines with J gene TRBJ2-5; D is unclear. CDR1 is LGHDT and CDR2 is YNNKEL in the germline V gene (reference sequence). The CDR3 runs 12 residues. Trimming took off 0 bases at V and 5 bases at J, with 4 bases between the two ends. CDR3 protein: CASSQDLETQYF. As DNA, the CDR3 is TGTGCCAGCAGCCAAGATTTGGAGACCCAGTACTTC.

The rearrangement uses TRBV4-1 and TRBJ1-3; D uncertain. The germline CDR1 and CDR2 sequences are MGHRA and YSYEKL. Deletions cut 3 bases from V and 0 bases from J, with 12 bases between. This CDR3 has 16 residues. CDR3 loop: CASSQATATSGNTIYF. CDR3 nucleotide sequence: TGCGCCAGCAGCCAGGCTACAGCGACCTCTGGAAACACCATATATTTT.

Comment on this clonotype: A read error may be the cause here, since a much bigger clone is one base away. V and J are TRBV5-1 and TRBJ2-2, with 10 bases lining up with TRBD1. CDR3 length: 17 residues. Germline V CDR1 and CDR2: SGHRS, YFSETQ. The CDR3 protein is CASSSRIRQGASGELLF. CDR3 DNA: TGCGCCAGCAGCTCAAGGATCAGACAGGGGGCGTCCGGGGAGCTGCTTTTT.

Regarding this clonotype: Possible read error: a much larger clone is one base away. This chain links TRBV4-2 with TRBJ2-3, with a possible D match to TRBD2 (5 bases). This CDR3 has 12 residues. Germline V lookup: CDR1 LGHNA, CDR2 YNFKEQ. V was cut by 4 bases and J by 6 bases, with 8 bases left in between. The CDR3 spells CASSPGVDTQYF. The CDR3 DNA sequence: TGTGCCAGCAGCCCCGGGGTTGATACGCAGTATTTT.

The CDR3 nucleotides are TGTGCCAGCAGAGGCGGAGTATGGAAAGAGACCCAGTACTTC. Amino acid sequence: CASRGGVWKETQYF. The V and J genes are TRBV6-2 or TRBV6-3 and TRBJ2-5, with no clear D. V gave up 6 bases and J gave up 3 bases, with 14 bases separating them. The CDR3 loop spans 14 amino acids. Germline V CDR1 and CDR2: MNHEY, SVGEGT.

CDR3 sequence reads: CASGLAEYYEQYF. The CDR3, as DNA: TGTGCCTCCGGACTAGCGGAATACTACGAGCAGTACTTC. This sequence joins TRBV10-3 and TRBJ2-7, with TRBD2 matching 10 bases. The CDR3 contains 13 residues. The ends lost 11 bases at V and 3 bases at J; junction bases unmatched: 7. Germline V gene lookup returns CDR1 ENHRY and CDR2 SYGVKD.

This rearrangement joins TRBV7-2 to TRBJ2-1; no definite D call. CDR3 length equals 11 residues. The germline gives CDR1 SGHTA, CDR2 FQGNSA. The V end was cut by 8 bases, the J end by 4 bases, with 6 bases between. The CDR3 coding sequence is TGTGCCAGCGCCCTTTACAATGAGCAGTTCTTC. Translating it yields CASALYNEQFF. The full variable domain, with the rest looked up from reference TRBV7-2 and TRBJ2-1, is GAGVSQSPSNKVTEKGKDVELRCDPISGHTALYWYRQSLGQGLEFLIYFQGNSAPDKSGLPSDRFSAERTGGSVSTLTIQRTQQEDSAVYLCASALYNEQFFGPGTRLTVL.

This clonotype has only a few counts. The V call is TRBV20-1, the J call TRBJ2-7, with D perhaps matching TRBD1 (6 bases). The V end lost 3 bases, the J end lost 0 bases, and 15 bases lay between the germline ends. The CDR3 contains 15 residues. The germline V gene encodes CDR1 DFQATT and CDR2 SNEGSKA (reference sequence). CDR3 loop: CSASTGTRSSYEQYF. DNA for the CDR3: TGCAGTGCTAGTACCGGGACAAGATCCTCCTACGAGCAGTACTTC.

This chain's CDR3 is CASSLRDRVGNEQFF. In DNA form, the CDR3 reads TGTGCCAGCAGCTTACGGGACAGGGTGGGGAATGAGCAGTTCTTC. The chain links TRBV11-2 to TRBJ2-1; 9 positions match TRBD1. J lost 7 bases, V lost 2 bases, and 6 bases had no gene match. The germline CDR1 and CDR2 sequences are SGHAT and FQNNGV. This CDR3 has 15 residues.

This clonotype has at least ten counts. The chain uses TRBV20-1 and TRBJ1-5; D is possibly TRBD1 (5 bases). The V end was cut by 2 bases, the J end by 2 bases, with 10 bases between. Germline V gene lookup returns CDR1 DFQATT and CDR2 SNEGSKA (reference sequence). The CDR3 has 14 residues. The DNA of the CDR3 is TGCAGTGCTAGATCCGGGGGGGGCAATCAGCCCCAGCATTTT. It translates to CSARSGGGNQPQHF.

The V gene is TRBV30, the J gene TRBJ2-6; no clear D. Germline lookup yields CDR1 GTSNPN and CDR2 SVGIG (reference sequence). V was cut by 4 bases and J by 0 bases, with 7 bases left in between. CDR3 length: 14 residues. The CDR3 sequence: CAWTYFSGANVLTF. Here the CDR3 DNA reads TGTGCCTGGACCTATTTCTCTGGGGCCAACGTCCTGACTTTC.

In this sample, this clonotype turned up many times. The V and J genes are TRBV12-3 or TRBV12-4 and TRBJ2-3; no clear D gene. V dropped 2 bases and J dropped 0 bases, with 3 bases sitting between them. CDR3 length: 13 amino acids. The CDR3 region has the DNA TGTGCCAGCAGTTTACACAGCACAGATACGCAGTATTTT. It encodes CASSLHSTDTQYF.

This clonotype has just a few counts. The chain joins TRBV25-1 to TRBJ2-7; TRBD2 might be the D (5 bases). CDR1 is MGHDK, CDR2 SYGVNS, per germline. Trimming cost V 3 bases and J 3 bases, with 27 bases left between them. This CDR3 contains 19 residues. The DNA for the CDR3 is TGTGCCAGCAGTGATCATGGCGGGCGGAGCACTTCCGCCGGCTACGAGCAGTACTTC. Its protein is CASSDHGGRSTSAGYEQYF.